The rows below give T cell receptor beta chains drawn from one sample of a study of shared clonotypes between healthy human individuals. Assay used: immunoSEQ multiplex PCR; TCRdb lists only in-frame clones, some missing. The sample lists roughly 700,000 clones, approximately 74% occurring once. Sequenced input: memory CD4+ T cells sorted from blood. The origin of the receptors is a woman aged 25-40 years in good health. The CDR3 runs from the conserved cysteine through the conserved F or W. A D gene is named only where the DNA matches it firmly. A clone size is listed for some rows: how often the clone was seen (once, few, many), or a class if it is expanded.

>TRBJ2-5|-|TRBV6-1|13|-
TGTGCCAGCAGTGAGCAAGGGTTCGAGACCCAGTACTTC
CASSEQGFETQYF
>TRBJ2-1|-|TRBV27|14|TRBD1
TGTGCCAGCAGGGGACAGGGCACCTACAATGAGCAGTTCTTC
CASRGQGTYNEQFF
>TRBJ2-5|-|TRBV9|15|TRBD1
TGTGCCAGCAGCGAGGGGGCAACGGTACCAGAGACCCAGTACTTC
CASSEGATVPETQYF
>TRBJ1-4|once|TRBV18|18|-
TGTGCCAGCTCACCATCTACCGCACAGGGCACTCTCTATGAAAAACTGTTTTTT
CASSPSTAQGTLYEKLFF
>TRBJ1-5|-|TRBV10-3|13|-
TGTGCCATCAGTCGGGACGGGAATCAGCCCCAGCATTTT
CAISRDGNQPQHF
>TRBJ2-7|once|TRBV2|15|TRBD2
TGTGCCAGCAGGACGGGACTAGCGGGGTCCTACGAGCAGTACTTC
CASRTGLAGSYEQYF
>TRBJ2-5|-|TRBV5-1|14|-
TGCGCCAGCAGCGGAAACAGTCAGAAAGGGACCCAGTACTTC
CASSGNSQKGTQYF
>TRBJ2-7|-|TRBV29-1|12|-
TGCAGCGTCACGGACGGTTTCCACGAGCAGTACTTC
CSVTDGFHEQYF
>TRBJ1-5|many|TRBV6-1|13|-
TGTGCCAGCAGCCAGACAGAAGATCAGCCCCAGCATTTT
CASSQTEDQPQHF
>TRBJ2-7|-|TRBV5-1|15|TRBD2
TGCGCCAGCAGCTTGGGCGCGGGAGTAAACTACGAGCAGTACTTC
CASSLGAGVNYEQYF
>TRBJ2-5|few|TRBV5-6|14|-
TGTGCCAGCAGCTCAGACTATTTCCAAGAGACCCAGTACTTC
CASSSDYFQETQYF
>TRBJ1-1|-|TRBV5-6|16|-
TGTGCCAGCAGCTTTTCCGGGATCAGGAGGAACACTGAAGCTTTCTTT
CASSFSGIRRNTEAFF
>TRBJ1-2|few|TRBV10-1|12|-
TGCGCCAGCAGCAACGGACACTATGGCTACACCTTC
CASSNGHYGYTF
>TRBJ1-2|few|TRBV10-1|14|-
TGCGCCAGCAGCGCGAACAGGGCCAACTATGGCTACACCTTC
CASSANRANYGYTF
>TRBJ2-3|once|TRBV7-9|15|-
TGTGCCAGCAGCTTTAGCAGTACCCGCACAGATACGCAGTATTTT
CASSFSSTRTDTQYF
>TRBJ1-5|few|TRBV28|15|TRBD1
TGTGCCAGCAGTTTGACAGGGCGGGCCAATCAGCCCCAGCATTTT
CASSLTGRANQPQHF
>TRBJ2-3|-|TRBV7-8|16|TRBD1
TGTGCCAGCAGCTTAGAAGGGACAGGGGGCGCAGATACGCAGTATTTT
CASSLEGTGGADTQYF
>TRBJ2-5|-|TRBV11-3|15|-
TGTGCCAGCAGCCTGGGAGGGGGCCTACAAGAGACCCAGTACTTC
CASSLGGGLQETQYF
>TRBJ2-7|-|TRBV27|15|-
TGTGCCAGCAGGCGACAGTTGGGTGGTTATTACGAGCAGTACTTC
CASRRQLGGYYEQYF
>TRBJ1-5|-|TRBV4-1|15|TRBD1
TGCGCCAGCAGCCTACACGCGGACAGGAATCAGCCCCAGCATTTT
CASSLHADRNQPQHF
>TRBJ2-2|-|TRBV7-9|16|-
TGTGCCAGCAGCTTACTAGATCCCACGAACACCGGGGAGCTGTTTTTT
CASSLLDPTNTGELFF
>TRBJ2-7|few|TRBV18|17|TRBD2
TGTGCCAGCTCGTCCAACACGGTAGCGGGAGGCGCCTACGAGCAGTACTTC
CASSSNTVAGGAYEQYF
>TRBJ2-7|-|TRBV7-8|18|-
TGTGCCAGCAGCCCAAATGGACGGGGGAAGACCAGCTCCTACGAGCAGTACTTC
CASSPNGRGKTSSYEQYF
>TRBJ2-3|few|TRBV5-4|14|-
TGTGCCAGCAGCCCGGACCTAGGCACAGATACGCAGTATTTT
CASSPDLGTDTQYF
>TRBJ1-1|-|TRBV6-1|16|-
TGTGCCAGCAGTGAACCCCCCGGAACAGGGAACACTGAAGCTTTCTTT
CASSEPPGTGNTEAFF
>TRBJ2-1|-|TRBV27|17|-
TGTGCCAGCAGGCCTACCTGGCAGGGCAACTCCTACAATGAGCAGTTCTTC
CASRPTWQGNSYNEQFF
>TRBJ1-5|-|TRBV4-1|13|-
TGCGCCAGCAGCCAAGTCCTTACTCAGCCCCAGCATTTT
CASSQVLTQPQHF
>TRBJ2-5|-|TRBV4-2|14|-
TGTGCCAGCAGCTCGGGGACCATCCAAGAGACCCAGTACTTC
CASSSGTIQETQYF
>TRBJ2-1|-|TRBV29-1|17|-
TGCAGCGTTCCCAAGGGTGGGGGGCGGAGCATCTACAATGAGCAGTTCTTC
CSVPKGGGRSIYNEQFF
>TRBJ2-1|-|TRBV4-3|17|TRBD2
TGCGCCAGCAGCCGAAGAACGTCTAGCGGTTCCTACAATGAGCAGTTCTTC
CASSRRTSSGSYNEQFF
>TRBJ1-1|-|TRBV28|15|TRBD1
TGTGCCAGCAGTTCCGGACAGGCAGGGAACACTGAAGCTTTCTTT
CASSSGQAGNTEAFF
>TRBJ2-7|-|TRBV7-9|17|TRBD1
TGTGCCAGCAGCTTAGTCGGACAGGGGGTGGGCTCCTACGAGCAGTACTTC
CASSLVGQGVGSYEQYF
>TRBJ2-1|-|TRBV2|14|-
TGTGCCAGCAGTGAAGTAGCGGAGAGTTCTCCGCAGTTCTTC
CASSEVAESSPQFF
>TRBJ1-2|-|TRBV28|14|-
TGTGCCAGCGGTAGGCCGGCCGTGCGAGTCGGCTACACCTTC
CASGRPAVRVGYTF
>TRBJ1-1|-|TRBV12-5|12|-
TGTGCTAGTGGACGAGGGGACACTGAAGCTTTCTTT
CASGRGDTEAFF
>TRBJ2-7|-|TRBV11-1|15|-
TGTGCCAGCAGTTCCAGGGTAGTCGCCCCCTACGAGCAGTACTTC
CASSSRVVAPYEQYF
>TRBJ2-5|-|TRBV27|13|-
TGTGCCAGCAGTTCACTAGGGGGGGAGACCCAGTACTTC
CASSSLGGETQYF
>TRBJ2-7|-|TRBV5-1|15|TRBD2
TGCGCCAGCAGCTTTTGGGGCGGGAGGGCCGACGAGCAGTACTTC
CASSFWGGRADEQYF
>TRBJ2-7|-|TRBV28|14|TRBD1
TGTGCCAGCAGTTTACCGGACAGGCTCGGGGAGCAGTACTTC
CASSLPDRLGEQYF
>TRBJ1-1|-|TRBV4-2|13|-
TGTGCCAGCAGACTGACAGAGAACACTGAAGCTTTCTTT
CASRLTENTEAFF
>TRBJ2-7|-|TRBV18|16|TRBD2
TGTGCCAGCTCACCACCCGGACTAGCGGGAGGCTACGAGCAGTACTTC
CASSPPGLAGGYEQYF